This TCR beta chain is drawn from a study of T-cell reconstitution after alpha-beta-depleted transplantation in children. Unique molecular identifiers were incorporated during preparation of the TCRbeta library. TCRdb ran MiXCR on the PCR reads and lists one entry per CDR3 protein. Of a few thousand distinct CDR3 sequences listed, about 28% are singletons. Broader study findings: The authors attributed T-cell counts and diversity one year after transplant mostly to newly produced T cells. By about two months after transplant, alpha-beta T cells reportedly arose from several hundred graft clones that had expanded. At day 60, the high TCRbeta diversity found in some patients originated from recipient T cells and thymic progenitors that had survived.

A word on this clonotype: As yet, its antigen is unknown.

This CDR3 is built from 13 residues. This chain uses TRBV21-1 with TRBJ2-7; TRBD1 reflects the table's D call only, with no check against the DNA. TRBV21-1 is assigned pseudogene status. The source was PBMCs, mostly from graft donor cells, collected 60 days after TCRalphabeta/CD19-depleted stem cell transplant. The sequence was obtained from a male patient aged 2-9 years who had a stem cell transplant for acute lymphoblastic leukemia, so the T cells may come from the graft donor. In DNA, the CDR3 is TGTGCCATCAGCCCCGGGGTCCGGGGCGAGCAGTACTTC. It codes for CAISPGVRGEQYF.